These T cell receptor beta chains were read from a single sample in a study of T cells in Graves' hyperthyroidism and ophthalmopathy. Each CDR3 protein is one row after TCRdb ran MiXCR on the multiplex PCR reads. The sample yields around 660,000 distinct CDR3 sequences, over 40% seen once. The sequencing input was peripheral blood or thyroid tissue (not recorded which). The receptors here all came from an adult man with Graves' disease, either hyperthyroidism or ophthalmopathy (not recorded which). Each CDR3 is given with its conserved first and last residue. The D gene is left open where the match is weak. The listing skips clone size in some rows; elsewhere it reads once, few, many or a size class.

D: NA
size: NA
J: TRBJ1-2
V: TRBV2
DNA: TGTGCCAGCTCGCCTAGCCCAGGGCCTAACTATGGCTACACCTTC
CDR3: CASSPSPGPNYGYTF

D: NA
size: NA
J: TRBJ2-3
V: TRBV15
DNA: TGTGCCACCAGCAGAGGGGCGGAGCTCTACACAGATACGCAGTATTTT
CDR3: CATSRGAELYTDTQYF

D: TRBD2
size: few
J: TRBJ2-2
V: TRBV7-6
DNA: TGTGCTAGCAGCCACTCGACTAGCCCAAACACCGGGGAGCTGTTTTTT
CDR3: CASSHSTSPNTGELFF

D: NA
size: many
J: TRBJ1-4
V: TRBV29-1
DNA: TGCAGCGTTGGTGGGGGGGAGCAGGATGAAAAACTGTTTTTT
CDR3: CSVGGGEQDEKLFF

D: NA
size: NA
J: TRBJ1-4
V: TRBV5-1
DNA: TGCGCCAGCAGCCTAGACGGAGGACAGACTGAAAAACTGTTTTTT
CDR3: CASSLDGGQTEKLFF

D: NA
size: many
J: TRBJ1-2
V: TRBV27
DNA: TGTGCCAGCAGTCTATCAGAGAACTATGGCTACACCTTC
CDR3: CASSLSENYGYTF

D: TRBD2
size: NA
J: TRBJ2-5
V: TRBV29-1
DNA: TGCAGCGTTGAATCCGGGGGGCAAGAGACCCAGTACTTC
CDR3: CSVESGGQETQYF

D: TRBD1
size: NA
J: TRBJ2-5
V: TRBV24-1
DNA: TGTGCCACCAGTGATCCAAGACAGGGGGCGTACAAAGAGACCCAGTACTTC
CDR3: CATSDPRQGAYKETQYF

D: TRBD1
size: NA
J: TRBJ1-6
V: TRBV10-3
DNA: TGTGCCATCAGGAGGGACAGGGGGAATTCACCCCTCCACTTT
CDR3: CAIRRDRGNSPLHF

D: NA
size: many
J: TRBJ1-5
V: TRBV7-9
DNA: TGTGCCAGCAGCTTAGGACAGGAAAATCAGCCGGATTTT
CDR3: CASSLGQENQPDF

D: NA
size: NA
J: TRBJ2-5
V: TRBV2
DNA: TGTGCCAGCAGCGATGCCCATACCCAAGAGACCCAGTACTTC
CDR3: CASSDAHTQETQYF

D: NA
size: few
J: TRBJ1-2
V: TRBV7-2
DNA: TGTGCCAGCAGCCCGTACAGGGTAGCTAACTATGGCTACACCTTC
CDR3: CASSPYRVANYGYTF

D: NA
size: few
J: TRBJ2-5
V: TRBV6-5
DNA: TGTGCCAGCAGTTACGAACAGGGTGGTAGAGAGACCCAGTACTTC
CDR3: CASSYEQGGRETQYF

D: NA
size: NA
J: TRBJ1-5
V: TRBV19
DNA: TGTGCCAGTAGTATACGGGACACCTATCGGCCCCAGCATTTT
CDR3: CASSIRDTYRPQHF

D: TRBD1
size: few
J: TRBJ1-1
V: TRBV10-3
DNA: TGTGCCATCAGTGAGCCCGGACAGGGGCCGAACACTGAAGCTTTCTTT
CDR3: CAISEPGQGPNTEAFF

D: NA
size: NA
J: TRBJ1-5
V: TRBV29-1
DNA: TGCAGGGGAAGTCTTCGGAGAGGACAGCCCCAGCATTTT
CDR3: CRGSLRRGQPQHF